The 16 T cell receptor beta chains below come from one sample, sequenced in a study of blood T cell repertoires in COVID-19. The repertoire was sequenced with immunoSEQ multiplex PCR; TCRdb's copy has only in-frame clones and lacks some. Among 190,000 or so clones listed, about 81% were seen once. Source material: PBMCs or T cells enriched from blood (not recorded which). The receptor set was obtained from a man between 35 and 55 years old who had recovered from COVID-19.

V is TRBV5-1 and J is TRBJ2-3; TRBD2 might be the D (6 bases). In germline, CDR1 is SGHRS, CDR2 YFSETQ. V was clipped by 4 bases and J by 2 bases, with 20 bases between them. This CDR3 has 17 amino acids. Here the CDR3 reads CASSPSGDRGLTDTQYF. CDR3 nucleotide sequence: TGCGCCAGCAGCCCCTCGGGAGACCGTGGACTCACAGATACGCAGTATTTT.

This rearrangement joins TRBV6-5 to TRBJ1-2; 7 nucleotides agree with TRBD1. V lost 6 bases, J lost 3 bases, and 10 bases stayed unmatched. The CDR3 is 15 amino acids. CDR1 is MNHEY and CDR2 is SVGAGI in the germline V gene. CDR3 sequence (DNA): TGTGCCAGCAGGGATAAGGGGGCAGGCTACTATGGCTACACCTTC. This gives the protein CASRDKGAGYYGYTF.

The chain is built from TRBV9 and TRBJ2-3; a possible D gene is TRBD2 (6 bases). Germline values: CDR1 SGDLS, CDR2 YYNGEE. The CDR3 sequence is 15 residues long. The germline V and J ends were trimmed by 0 bases and 4 bases, with 12 bases remaining between them. The CDR3 DNA sequence: TGTGCCAGCAGCGTAGCTGGGGGGTGGGCAGATACGCAGTATTTT. It encodes CASSVAGGWADTQYF.

The J gene is TRBJ2-7, the V gene TRBV2, with TRBD2 as a possible D gene (6 bases). CDR3 length: 15 residues. V lost 5 bases and J 2 bases, leaving 16 bases between the germline ends. Germline V gene data show CDR1 as SNHLY and CDR2 as FYNNEI. The CDR3 reads CASSFRGRQAYEQYF. In DNA form, the CDR3 reads TGTGCCAGCAGTTTCCGGGGGAGGCAGGCCTACGAGCAGTACTTC.

The J gene is TRBJ1-2, the V gene TRBV19, with D unclear. From germline, CDR1 is LNHDA and CDR2 SQIVND (reference sequence). This CDR3 is 14 amino acids long. The ends were cut back, 6 bases at V and 4 bases at J, with 15 bases in the middle. CDR3 protein: CASSTGREIYGYTF. DNA of the CDR3: TGTGCCAGTAGCACGGGAAGGGAGATCTATGGCTACACCTTC.

The rearrangement joins TRBV7-8 to TRBJ1-1, with D unclear. Germline-derived CDR1 and CDR2 are SGHVS and FQNEAQ. This CDR3 contains 14 residues. Trimming pared 5 bases from V and 0 bases from J, leaving 10 bases between. The chain's CDR3 is CASSRITLNTEAFF. CDR3 nucleotide sequence: TGTGCCAGCAGCCGAATTACACTGAACACTGAAGCTTTCTTT.

The chain links TRBV24-1 to TRBJ2-5, with D hard to call. V was trimmed by 9 bases and J by 1 base, leaving 11 bases between them. In germline, CDR1 is KGHDR, CDR2 SFDVKD. The CDR3 has 13 amino acids. DNA of the CDR3: TGTGCCACCGGTCAAGACTCCCAAGAGACCCAGTACTTC. Its protein is CATGQDSQETQYF.

This chain links TRBV19 with TRBJ2-1; 16 bases are a match to TRBD2. Trimming cost V 4 bases and J 0 bases; bases outside gene matches: 3. This CDR3 contains 18 residues. Per germline, CDR1 LNHDA and CDR2 SQIVND (reference sequence). Written as DNA, the CDR3 is TGTGCCAGTAGTACCGGGACTAGCGGGGGGGTCTCCTACAATGAGCAGTTCTTC. Translated: CASSTGTSGGVSYNEQFF.

The J gene is TRBJ2-1, the V gene TRBV3-1 (or the pseudogene TRBV3-2); D is possibly TRBD2 (6 bases). The V gene lost 4 bases and the J gene lost 5 bases, with 18 bases spanning the gap. The CDR3 runs to 16 residues. Germline CDR1 is LGHDT and CDR2 is YNNKEL (reference sequence). The DNA of the CDR3 is TGTGCCAGCAGCCTTCCCCGGGGGATGAGGGACAATGAGCAGTTCTTC. Translating it yields CASSLPRGMRDNEQFF.

The chain has TRBV12-5 and TRBJ2-3; no clear D gene. Trimming stripped 6 bases from V and 0 bases from J, with 16 bases between. This CDR3 comprises 16 residues. Germline V gene data show CDR1 as LGHNT and CDR2 as FRNRAP. DNA for the CDR3: TGTGCTAGTGGCTCCCCCCAGGTCCTTAGCACAGATACGCAGTATTTT. It is translated as CASGSPQVLSTDTQYF.

The chain employs TRBV6-1 and TRBJ1-2; TRBD1 agrees at 7 bases. Germline CDR1 MNHNS, CDR2 SASEGT. Trimming removed 3 bases from V and 12 bases from J; junction bases left unmatched: 16. This CDR3 is 15 amino acids long. CDR3 amino acids: CASSDWNRGLFGDTF. In DNA form, the CDR3 reads TGTGCCAGCAGTGATTGGAACAGGGGACTTTTCGGAGACACCTTC.

This clone has just a few counts. The gene calls are TRBV6-5 and TRBJ1-6, with D unresolved. The CDR3 sequence is 15 residues long. CDR1 and CDR2 from the germline V gene are MNHEY and SVGAGI. V lost 5 bases, J lost 5 bases, and 13 bases lay in between. CDR3 nucleotide sequence: TGTGCCAGCAGTAGACGGACTCCCAATAATTCACCCCTCCACTTT. It yields the protein CASSRRTPNNSPLHF.

The chain is built from TRBV7-3 and TRBJ2-3; 10 nucleotides agree with TRBD2. Losses at the gene ends were 2 bases for V and 4 bases for J; bases not matched to a gene: 12. Germline V gene data show CDR1 as SGHTA and CDR2 as FQGTGA. The CDR3 consists of 18 residues. For the CDR3, the DNA is TGTGCCAGCAGCTTATGGCAGCGGGGGGGCCGCGGGGCAGATACGCAGTATTTT. Translating gives CASSLWQRGGRGADTQYF.

V usage is TRBV29-1 and J usage is TRBJ1-6; TRBD1 matches 9 bases. With V trimmed by 1 base and J by 9 bases, 7 bases remained unmatched. Germline V gives CDR1 SQVTM, CDR2 ANQGSEA. This CDR3 is 15 amino acids long. The CDR3 reads CSVEGDRVSVSPLHF. DNA for the CDR3: TGCAGCGTTGAAGGGGACAGGGTCTCGGTTTCACCCCTCCACTTT.

The genes are TRBV7-6 and TRBJ1-2; 7 positions match TRBD1. The length of the CDR3 is 15 residues. V lost 5 bases and J lost 8; bases outside the gene matches: 14. Germline CDR1 is SGHVS and CDR2 is FNYEAQ. Here the CDR3 DNA reads TGTGCCAGCAGCACCAGACAGGGTTGGGCTAGGGGCTACACCTTC. It encodes CASSTRQGWARGYTF.

This rearrangement joins TRBV6-5 to TRBJ1-4; possible D gene TRBD1, 5 bases. CDR1 and CDR2 (germline): MNHEY, SVGAGI. V gave up 6 bases and J gave up 8 bases, with 19 bases separating them. The length of the CDR3 is 15 residues. The CDR3 DNA is TGTGCCAGCAGGCTTCAAGGGGCCTACGGGGAAAAACTGTTTTTT. Translation gives CASRLQGAYGEKLFF.